This TCR beta chain was profiled in a study of cytomegalovirus exposure and HLA in healthy donors. Study results and limitations: In an earlier analysis, most TCR beta V segments were productive about 90% or about 30% of the time. CMV serostatus was the sole immune exposure data available. HLA-A and HLA-B allele assignments for most subjects were reportedly predicted accurately using TCR beta sequences.

There are a few counts of this clone. The target antigen is unknown. PCR used 60 Vbeta primers and 13 Jbeta primers. TCRdb's copy holds only in-frame clones and misses some; the assay was immunoSEQ multiplex PCR. This sample has hundreds of thousands of clones, with 65% to 80% found just once. This clonotype originated in a girl aged 2-10 years in good health and CMV-seronegative. Sequencing was performed on PBMCs.

This chain's CDR3 is CASSPQGANTGELFF. The CDR3, as DNA: TGTGCCAGCAGCCCACAGGGGGCGAACACCGGGGAGCTGTTTTTT. The chain couples TRBV2 to TRBJ2-2; TRBD1 aligns across 8 bases. CDR1 is SNHLY and CDR2 is FYNNEI in the germline V gene. The CDR3 consists of 15 residues. With 6 bases clipped from V and 0 bases from J, the junction kept 3 bases outside the gene matches.